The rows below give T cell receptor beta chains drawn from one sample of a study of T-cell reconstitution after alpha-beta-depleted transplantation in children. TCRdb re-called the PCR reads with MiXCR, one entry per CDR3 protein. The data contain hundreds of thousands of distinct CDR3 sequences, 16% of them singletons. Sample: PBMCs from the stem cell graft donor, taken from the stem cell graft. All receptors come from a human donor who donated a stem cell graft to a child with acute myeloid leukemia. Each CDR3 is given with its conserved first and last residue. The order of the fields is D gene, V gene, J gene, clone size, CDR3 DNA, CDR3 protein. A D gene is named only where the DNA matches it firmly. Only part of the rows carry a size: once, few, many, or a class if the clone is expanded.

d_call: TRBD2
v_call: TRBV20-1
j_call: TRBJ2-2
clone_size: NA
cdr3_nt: TGCAGTGCTAGAGATAGAGCGGGGGAGAACACCGGGGAGCTGTTTTTT
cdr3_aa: CSARDRAGENTGELFF

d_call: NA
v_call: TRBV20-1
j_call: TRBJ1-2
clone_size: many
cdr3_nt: TGCAGTGCCAGTAAGGTGCAGGGAGACTATGGCTACACCTTC
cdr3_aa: CSASKVQGDYGYTF

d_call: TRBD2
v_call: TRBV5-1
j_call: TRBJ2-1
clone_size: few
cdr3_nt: TGCGCCAGCAGCTTCGCACTAGCGGGGCCAAGCTCCTACAATGAGCAGTTCTTC
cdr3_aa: CASSFALAGPSSYNEQFF

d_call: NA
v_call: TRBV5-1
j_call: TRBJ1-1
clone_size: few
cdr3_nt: TGCGCCAGCAGCACAGGACGGAGTGAAGCTTTCTTT
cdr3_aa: CASSTGRSEAFF

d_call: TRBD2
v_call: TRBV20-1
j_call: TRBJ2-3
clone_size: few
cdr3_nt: TGCAGTGCTAGAGGGCGACTAGCGGGGACAGATACGCAGTATTTT
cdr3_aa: CSARGRLAGTDTQYF

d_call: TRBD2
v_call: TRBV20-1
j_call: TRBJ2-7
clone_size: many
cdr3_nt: TGCAGTGCTAGCGGGGGGGCCTACGAGCAGTACTTC
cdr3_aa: CSASGGAYEQYF

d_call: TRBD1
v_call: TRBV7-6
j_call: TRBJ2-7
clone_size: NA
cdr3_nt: TGTGCCAGCAGCGAAGGACAGGGCCCGTCCTACGAGCAGTACTTC
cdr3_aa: CASSEGQGPSYEQYF

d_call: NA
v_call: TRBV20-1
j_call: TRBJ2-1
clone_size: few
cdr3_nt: TGCAGTGCTAGAGATAGGGGCACAGCTCCGTACAATGAGCAGTTCTTC
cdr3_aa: CSARDRGTAPYNEQFF

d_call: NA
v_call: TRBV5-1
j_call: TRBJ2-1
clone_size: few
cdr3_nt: TGCGCCAGCAGAGAGGGAGAGGGCAATGAGCAGTTCTTC
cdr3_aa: CASREGEGNEQFF

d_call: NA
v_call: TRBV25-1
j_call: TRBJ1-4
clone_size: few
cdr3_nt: TGTGCCAGCAGGCTTAATGAAAAACTGTTTTTT
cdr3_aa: CASRLNEKLFF

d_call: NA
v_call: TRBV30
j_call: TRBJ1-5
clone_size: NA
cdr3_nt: TGTGCCTGGAGTGTAGACTACGATCAGCCCCAGCATTTT
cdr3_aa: CAWSVDYDQPQHF

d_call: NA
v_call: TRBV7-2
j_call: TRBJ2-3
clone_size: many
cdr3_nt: TGTGCCAGCAGCTTAGTTGTCCAAGATACGCAGTATTTT
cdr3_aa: CASSLVVQDTQYF

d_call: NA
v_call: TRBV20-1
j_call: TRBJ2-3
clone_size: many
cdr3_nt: TGCAGTGCTAGAGGGGGACGGGGGAGCACAGATACGCAGTATTTT
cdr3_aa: CSARGGRGSTDTQYF

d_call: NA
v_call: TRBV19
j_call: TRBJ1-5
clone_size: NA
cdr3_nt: TGTGCCAGTAGTATTCGACGGTACAATCAGCCCCAGCATTTT
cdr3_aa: CASSIRRYNQPQHF

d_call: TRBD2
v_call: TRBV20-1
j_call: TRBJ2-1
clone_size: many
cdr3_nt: TGCAGTGCTAGTGAGCGGGGGATTTCCTACAATGAGCAGTTCTTC
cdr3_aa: CSASERGISYNEQFF

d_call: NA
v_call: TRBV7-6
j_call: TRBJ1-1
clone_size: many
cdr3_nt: TGTGCCAGCAGCTTACTGTTCCTGAACACTGAAGCTTTCTTT
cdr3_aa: CASSLLFLNTEAFF

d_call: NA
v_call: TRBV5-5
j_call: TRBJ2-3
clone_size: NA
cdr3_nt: TGTGCCAGCAGCCACAGGGCAGATACGCAGTATTTT
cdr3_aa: CASSHRADTQYF

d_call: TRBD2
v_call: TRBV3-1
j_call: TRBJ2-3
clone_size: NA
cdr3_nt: TGTGCCAGCAGCCAAGAGGTTAGCGGGGGGGCAGATACGCAGTATTTT
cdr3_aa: CASSQEVSGGADTQYF

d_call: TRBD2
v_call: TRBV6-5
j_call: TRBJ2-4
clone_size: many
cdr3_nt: TGTGCCAGCAGTTACGGGGGGGATGGCATTCAGTACTTC
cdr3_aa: CASSYGGDGIQYF

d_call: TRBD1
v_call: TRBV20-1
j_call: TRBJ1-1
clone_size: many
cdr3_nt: TGCAGTGCTAGAGTTCTGACAGGGGGCACTGAAGCTTTCTTT
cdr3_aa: CSARVLTGGTEAFF

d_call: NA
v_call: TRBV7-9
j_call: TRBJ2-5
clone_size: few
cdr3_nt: TGTGCCAGCAGTCCAGTGGAAGGAGGACAAGAGACCCAGTACTTC
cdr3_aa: CASSPVEGGQETQYF

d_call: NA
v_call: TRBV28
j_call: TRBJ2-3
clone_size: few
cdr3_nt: TGTGCCAGCAGTTTAGGTGGGATAGGTTTCACGCAGTATTTT
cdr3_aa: CASSLGGIGFTQYF

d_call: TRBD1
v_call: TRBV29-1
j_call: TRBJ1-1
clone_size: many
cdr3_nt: TGCAGCGCACGACAGGGGTCGAACACTGAAGCTTTCTTT
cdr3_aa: CSARQGSNTEAFF

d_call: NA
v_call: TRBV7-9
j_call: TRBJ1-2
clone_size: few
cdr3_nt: TGTGCCAGCAGCCCCCCCGGCGGAGATGGCTACACCTTC
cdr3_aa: CASSPPGGDGYTF

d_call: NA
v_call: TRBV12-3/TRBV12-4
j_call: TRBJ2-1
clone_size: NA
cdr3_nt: TGTGCCAGCAGCTTAGACGACAATGAGCAGTTCTTC
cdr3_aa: CASSLDDNEQFF

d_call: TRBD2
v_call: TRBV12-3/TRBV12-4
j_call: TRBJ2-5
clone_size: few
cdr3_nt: TGTGCCAGCAGTTCTAGCGGGGGGAAAGAGACCCAGTACTTC
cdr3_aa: CASSSSGGKETQYF

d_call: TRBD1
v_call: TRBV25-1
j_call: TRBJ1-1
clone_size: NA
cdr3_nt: TGTGCCAGCAGTGGTTACGACAGGGCCGAAGTTGAAGCTTTCTTT
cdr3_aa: CASSGYDRAEVEAFF

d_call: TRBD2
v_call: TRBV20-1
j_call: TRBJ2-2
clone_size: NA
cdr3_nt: TGCAGTGCTCATTCGGGGGGACTAGCGGGCGGGGAGCTGTTTTTT
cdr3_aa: CSAHSGGLAGGELFF